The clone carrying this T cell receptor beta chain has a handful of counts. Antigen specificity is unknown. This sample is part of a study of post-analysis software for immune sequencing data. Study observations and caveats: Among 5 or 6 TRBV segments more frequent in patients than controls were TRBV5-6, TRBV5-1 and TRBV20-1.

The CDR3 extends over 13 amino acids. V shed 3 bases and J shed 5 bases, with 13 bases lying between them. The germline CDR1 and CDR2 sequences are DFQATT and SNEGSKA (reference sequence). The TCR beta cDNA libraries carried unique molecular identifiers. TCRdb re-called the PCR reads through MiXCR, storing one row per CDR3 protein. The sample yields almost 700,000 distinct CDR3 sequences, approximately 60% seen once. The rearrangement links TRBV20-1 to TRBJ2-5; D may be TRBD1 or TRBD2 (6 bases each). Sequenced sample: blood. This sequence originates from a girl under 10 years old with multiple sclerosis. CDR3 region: CSASWGAGETQYF. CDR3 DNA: TGCAGTGCTAGTTGGGGGGCGGGGGAGACCCAGTACTTC.